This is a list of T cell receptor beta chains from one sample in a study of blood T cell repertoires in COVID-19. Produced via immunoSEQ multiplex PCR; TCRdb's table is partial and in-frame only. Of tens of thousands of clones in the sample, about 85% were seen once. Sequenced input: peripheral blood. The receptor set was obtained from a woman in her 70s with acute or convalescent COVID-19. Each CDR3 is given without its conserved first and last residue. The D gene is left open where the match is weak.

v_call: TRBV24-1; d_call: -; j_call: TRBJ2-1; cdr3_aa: ATSDSHANLPGQF
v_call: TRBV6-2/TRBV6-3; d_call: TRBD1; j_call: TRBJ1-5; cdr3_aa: ASSYTPTGTGPQH
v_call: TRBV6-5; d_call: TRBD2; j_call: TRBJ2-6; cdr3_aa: ASSLGGSGANVLT
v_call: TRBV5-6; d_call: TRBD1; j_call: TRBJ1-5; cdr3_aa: ASSLRQGYNQPQH
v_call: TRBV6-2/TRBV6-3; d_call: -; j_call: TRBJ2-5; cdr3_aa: ASSYGGETQY
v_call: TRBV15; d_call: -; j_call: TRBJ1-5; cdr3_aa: ATSRKERGASAPNQPQH
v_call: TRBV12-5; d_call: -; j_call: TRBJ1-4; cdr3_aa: ASGLVLFEATGRDEKLF
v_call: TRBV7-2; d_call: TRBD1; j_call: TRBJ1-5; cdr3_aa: ASSYRQGINQPQH
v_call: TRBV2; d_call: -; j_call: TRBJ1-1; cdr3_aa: ASSEQDTEAF
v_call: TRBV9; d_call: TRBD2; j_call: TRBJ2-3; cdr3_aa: ASSVGGGLAGAGTDTQY
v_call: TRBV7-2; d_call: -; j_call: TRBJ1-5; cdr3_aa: ASSLDRDQPQH
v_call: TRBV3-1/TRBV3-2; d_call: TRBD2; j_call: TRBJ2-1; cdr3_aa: ASSQPLAGGNNEQF
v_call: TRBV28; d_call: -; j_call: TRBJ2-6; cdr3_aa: ASTSPSGANVLT
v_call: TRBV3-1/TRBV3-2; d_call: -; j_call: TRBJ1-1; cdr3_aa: ASSQRVGGTEAF
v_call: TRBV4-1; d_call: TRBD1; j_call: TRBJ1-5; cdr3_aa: ASSQASGTGNQPQH